The 30 T cell receptor beta chains in this list originate from one sample, sequenced in a study of shared clonotypes between healthy human individuals. The method was immunoSEQ multiplex PCR; TCRdb's version includes in-frame clones alone and lacks a portion of them. The sample includes under 600,000 clones, just over 75% of them seen just once. The specimen was PBMCs. The receptors here all came from a woman aged 40 to 50 in good health. Some clones in this sample may be carry-over from other donors' samples.

The chain recombines TRBV10-3 with TRBJ1-4; unclear D gene. Germline V gives CDR1 ENHRY, CDR2 SYGVKD. The V end was cut by 3 bases, the J end by 7 bases, with 9 bases between. This CDR3 contains 13 residues. CDR3 residues: CAISDRRGEKLFF. CDR3 nucleotides: TGTGCCATCAGTGATCGACGGGGTGAAAAACTGTTTTTT.

This chain connects TRBV25-1 to TRBJ1-1; tentatively, D is TRBD1 (5 bases). Germline values: CDR1 MGHDK, CDR2 SYGVNS. The CDR3 has 16 amino acids. Trimming cost V 2 bases and J 4 bases, with 17 bases left between them. The CDR3 bases are TGTGCCAGCAGTGAACACGGTCAGGGCGGAGGCACTGAAGCTTTCTTT. Translation: CASSEHGQGGGTEAFF.

Note on this clone: Different DNA sequences within this sample yield the same CDR3. This sequence joins TRBV7-9 and TRBJ2-7; possibly TRBD1 for D (5 bases). Germline-derived CDR1 and CDR2 are SEHNR and FQNEAQ (reference sequence). The length of the CDR3 is 12 residues. Between the trimmed V and J ends, which lost 2 bases and 4 bases, there was a span of 6 bases. The CDR3 nucleotides read TGTGCCAGCAGCTTACAGGGTTACGAGCAGTACTTC. Translated: CASSLQGYEQYF.

This clone was observed a few times. The V call is TRBV5-1, the J call TRBJ2-5, with 7 bases lining up with TRBD1. There are 15 residues in the CDR3. Germline V gene data show CDR1 as SGHRS and CDR2 as YFSETQ. The ends lost 3 bases at V and 5 bases at J; junction bases unmatched: 10. The CDR3, as DNA: TGCGCCAGCAGCTCGAGGGTAACAGGGGCGGAGACCCAGTACTTC. Encoded protein: CASSSRVTGAETQYF. Full variable domain (rest looked up from reference TRBV5-1 and TRBJ2-5): KAGVTQTPRYLIKTRGQQVTLSCSPISGHRSVSWYQQTPGQGLQFLFEYFSETQRNKGNFPGRFSGRQFSNSRSEMNVSTLELGDSALYLCASSSRVTGAETQYFGPGTRLLVL.

The CDR3 DNA follows: TGCGCCAGCAGTGAGTCGGCAGGGGGAGCCAAAAACATTCAGTACTTC. This gives the protein CASSESAGGAKNIQYF. The chain recombines TRBV10-2 with TRBJ2-4; 7 bases agree with TRBD1. After removal of 0 bases from V and 0 bases from J, the junction contained 2 bases not matched to a gene. CDR1 WSHSY and CDR2 SAAADI come from the germline V gene. The CDR3 loop spans 16 amino acids.

CDR3 nucleotides: TGCGCCAGCAGTGACCCTGGACTAGCGGAGACAGATACGCAGTATTTT. It translates to CASSDPGLAETDTQYF. This chain joins TRBV10-2 and TRBJ2-3; 10 bases line up with TRBD2. The length of the CDR3 is 16 residues. Germline lookup yields CDR1 WSHSY and CDR2 SAAADI. J lost 3 bases, V lost 3 bases, and 6 bases had no gene match.

Of note for this clone: One base away lies a much larger clone, so this may be a sequencing read error. The rearrangement joins TRBV7-9 to TRBJ1-1; the D gene is possibly TRBD1 (5 bases). The germline CDR1 and CDR2 sequences are SEHNR and FQNEAQ (reference sequence). There are 14 residues in the CDR3. The chain's CDR3 is CAISQGLRHTEAFF. The CDR3 DNA reads as TGTGCCATCAGCCAGGGACTACGGCACACTGAAGCTTTCTTT.

This clone is a singleton in its sample. The rearrangement links TRBV19 to TRBJ1-5; 8 bases align to TRBD1. With 4 bases clipped from V and 4 bases from J, the junction kept 6 bases outside the gene matches. Germline CDR1 reads LNHDA; CDR2 reads SQIVND (reference sequence). The CDR3 has 15 residues. CDR3 sequence reads: CASSTWTGKNQPQHF. The CDR3 coding sequence is TGTGCCAGTAGTACGTGGACAGGGAAGAATCAGCCCCAGCATTTT.

The V gene is TRBV7-2, the J gene TRBJ1-1; the D gene is possibly TRBD1 (5 bases). The V gene's germline CDR1 is SGHTA and CDR2 FQGNSA. The CDR3 length is 14 residues. V lost 5 bases and J lost 6, with 16 bases in between. The CDR3 loop is CASSESGQGAEAFF. CDR3 sequence (DNA): TGTGCCAGCAGCGAATCCGGGCAGGGCGCTGAAGCTTTCTTT.

This clone has only a few counts. The chain combines TRBV19 with TRBJ2-2, with 8 positions matching TRBD2. Trimming cost V 4 bases and J 4 bases; bases outside gene matches: 8. The CDR3 consists of 16 residues. Germline-derived CDR1 and CDR2 are LNHDA and SQIVND (reference sequence). CDR3: CASSNRAGVSTGELFF. The CDR3 coding sequence is TGTGCCAGTAGTAACCGAGCGGGAGTGAGCACCGGGGAGCTGTTTTTT.

This sequence joins TRBV18 and TRBJ1-1; D unresolved. CDR1 and CDR2 (germline): KGHSH, LQKENI. V shed 8 bases and J shed 10 bases, with 23 bases lying between them. The CDR3 consists of 14 residues. The CDR3 here is CASQTTGPAAGAFF. The CDR3 DNA sequence: TGTGCCAGCCAAACCACCGGGCCGGCGGCGGGAGCTTTCTTT.

Notes on this clone: Other DNA sequences within the sample encode an identical CDR3. V is TRBV18 and J is TRBJ1-2, with 8 bases aligning to TRBD1. Germline CDR1 reads KGHSH; CDR2 reads LQKENI. The CDR3 consists of 15 residues. The trim removed 0 bases at V and 2 bases at J, leaving 2 bases unmatched. The CDR3 here is CASSPPGTGNYGYTF. The CDR3 region has the DNA TGTGCCAGCTCACCACCGGGGACAGGAAACTATGGCTACACCTTC.

The chain carries TRBV6-6 and TRBJ1-1; D remains unclear. The germline V gene encodes CDR1 MNHNY and CDR2 SVGAGI (reference sequence). The CDR3 extends over 13 amino acids. Trimming removed 4 bases from V and 8 bases from J, with 14 bases in between. As DNA, the CDR3 is TGTGCCAGCAGTTCCCGAGGGTTGGGAGAAGCTTTCTTT. Amino acids: CASSSRGLGEAFF.

The rearrangement links TRBV28 to TRBJ2-2; D is perhaps TRBD1 (6 bases). Germline V gene lookup returns CDR1 MDHEN and CDR2 SYDVKM. Trimming stripped 4 bases from V and 1 base from J, with 10 bases between. The CDR3 length is 15 residues. The CDR3 region has the DNA TGTGCCAGCAGTTCCGGGACAAGGAACACCGGGGAGCTGTTTTTT. Its protein is CASSSGTRNTGELFF.

This chain uses TRBV14 with TRBJ2-6; D call uncertain. V was cut by 1 base and J by 2 bases, with 9 bases left in between. Germline loops: CDR1 SGHDN, CDR2 FVKESK. The CDR3 covers 16 residues. The chain's CDR3 is CASSQGVRAGANVLTF. CDR3 DNA: TGTGCCAGCAGCCAAGGGGTTAGGGCTGGGGCCAACGTCCTGACTTTC.

J is TRBJ2-2 and V is TRBV27; 11 bases agree with TRBD2. CDR1 is MNHEY and CDR2 is SMNVEV in the germline V gene (reference sequence). The V and J ends lost 6 bases and 5 bases, in that order; junction bases with no gene match: 11. The length of the CDR3 is 17 residues. The DNA of the CDR3 is TGTGCCAGCAGCCTAACCCCGGGACTAGCGGCTACCGGGGAGCTGTTTTTT. Translation gives CASSLTPGLAATGELFF.

The chain uses TRBV7-9 and TRBJ1-5, with unresolved D. The germline V gene encodes CDR1 SEHNR and CDR2 FQNEAQ (reference sequence). Trimming pared 5 bases from V and 4 bases from J, leaving 9 bases between. There are 13 residues in the CDR3. The CDR3 sequence: CASSPQANQPQHF. DNA of the CDR3: TGTGCCAGCAGCCCTCAGGCTAATCAGCCCCAGCATTTT.

The chain employs TRBV6-5 and TRBJ1-1; D is undetermined. V was trimmed by 2 bases and J by 4 bases, leaving 11 bases between them. This CDR3 is built from 14 residues. The germline V gene encodes CDR1 MNHEY and CDR2 SVGAGI. The CDR3 spells CASSYRVEGTEAFF. DNA for the CDR3: TGTGCCAGCAGTTACAGGGTGGAAGGCACTGAAGCTTTCTTT.

The CDR3 sequence is CASSATGDVPQPQHF. In nucleotides, the CDR3 is TGTGCCAGCAGCGCGACAGGGGACGTCCCTCAGCCCCAGCATTTT. The rearrangement joins TRBV9 to TRBJ1-5; 8 bases align to TRBD1. Germline assignment: CDR1 SGDLS and CDR2 YYNGEE. Germline trimming cut 3 bases from V and 6 bases from J; bases unmatched to any gene: 8. This CDR3 is 15 amino acids long.

V and J are TRBV25-1 and TRBJ2-1, with 10 bases identical to TRBD2. The junction had 11 bases not matched to a gene; V was cut back by 11 bases and J by 7 bases. The CDR3 is made up of 14 amino acids. CDR1 and CDR2 (germline): MGHDK, SYGVNS. CDR3 DNA: TGTGCCTCCCGTGGGGGACTAGCGAAAAATGAGCAGTTCTTC. Its translation: CASRGGLAKNEQFF.

This clone occurred many times. The V call is TRBV2, the J call TRBJ1-2; no definite D call. Deletions cut 3 bases from V and 7 bases from J, with 12 bases between. There are 13 residues in the CDR3. Germline lookup yields CDR1 SNHLY and CDR2 FYNNEI. The CDR3 nucleotides read TGTGCCAGCAGTGACGGCTATCTCGCTGGCTACACCTTC. Protein sequence: CASSDGYLAGYTF. Drawing the rest from reference TRBV2 and TRBJ1-2, the complete variable domain is EPEVTQTPSHQVTQMGQEVILRCVPISNHLYFYWYRQILGQKVEFLVSFYNNEISEKSEIFDDQFSVERPDGSNFTLKIRSTKLEDSAMYFCASSDGYLAGYTFGSGTRLTVV.

This chain joins TRBV15 and TRBJ2-2; D not certain. Between the trimmed V and J ends, which lost 5 bases and 1 base, there was a span of 5 bases. This CDR3 has 13 amino acids. Germline-derived CDR1 and CDR2 are LNHNV and YYDKDF (reference sequence). The CDR3 DNA reads as TGTGCCACCAGCGCCCGGAACACCGGGGAGCTGTTTTTT. Translated, it gives CATSARNTGELFF.

J is TRBJ2-7 and V is TRBV5-1, with TRBD2 matching 10 bases. The CDR3 consists of 15 residues. Germline-derived CDR1 and CDR2 are SGHRS and YFSETQ. J lost 4 bases, V lost 0 bases, and 4 bases had no gene match. CDR3: CASSLALAGNYEQYF. CDR3 sequence (DNA): TGCGCCAGCAGCTTGGCACTAGCGGGGAATTACGAGCAGTACTTC.

V gene TRBV10-3 combines with J gene TRBJ1-2, with TRBD1 identical over 9 bases. The CDR3 covers 13 residues. V lost 6 bases and J lost 8; bases outside the gene matches: 7. Per the germline V gene, CDR1 is ENHRY and CDR2 is SYGVKD. CDR3 sequence: CAIRIQGAGGYTF. In nucleotides, the CDR3 is TGTGCCATCAGAATACAGGGGGCAGGCGGCTACACCTTC.

The V call is TRBV7-9, the J call TRBJ2-3, with 10 bases fitting TRBD2. V shed 0 bases, J shed 9 bases, and the junction held 6 bases outside the gene matches. There are 15 residues in the CDR3. The germline gives CDR1 SEHNR, CDR2 FQNEAQ (reference sequence). As DNA, the CDR3 is TGTGCCAGCAGCTTAGCGTCTAGCGGGAGTAGCACGCAGTATTTT. Protein sequence: CASSLASSGSSTQYF.

In its sample, this clone was seen many times. This chain connects TRBV14 to TRBJ1-5; TRBD1 might be the D (5 bases). The germline gives CDR1 SGHDN, CDR2 FVKESK. This CDR3 spans 19 amino acids. Trimming took off 3 bases at V and 2 bases at J, with 23 bases between the two ends. DNA of the CDR3: TGTGCCAGCAGCCACCCGACACTTCAGGGCGTCTTCGGCAATCAGCCCCAGCATTTT. Translating it yields CASSHPTLQGVFGNQPQHF.

This clone was observed a handful of times. The gene calls are TRBV6-4 and TRBJ2-1, with no clear D. The CDR3 totals 13 residues. Trimming removed 6 bases at V and 9 bases at J, with 15 bases between. From germline, CDR1 is MRHNA and CDR2 SNTAGT. This chain's CDR3 is CASSLDGHGEQFF. For the CDR3, the DNA is TGTGCCAGCAGCTTAGACGGGCACGGTGAGCAGTTCTTC.

This clone was seen a single time. The chain joins TRBV7-3 to TRBJ2-5; the D gene is possibly TRBD2 (5 bases). The CDR3 is 14 residues long. V was clipped by 1 base and J by 2 bases, with 8 bases between them. Germline V gene sequence: CDR1 SGHTA, CDR2 FQGTGA. CDR3 sequence: CASSLSGWQETQYF. The CDR3 DNA sequence: TGTGCCAGCAGCTTAAGCGGGTGGCAAGAGACCCAGTACTTC.

The V call is TRBV28, the J call TRBJ1-1; a possible D gene is TRBD1 (5 bases). Germline V gene lookup returns CDR1 MDHEN and CDR2 SYDVKM. CDR3 length equals 17 residues. The V and J ends lost 2 bases and 0 bases respectively, with 16 bases between them. The CDR3 bases are TGTGCCAGCAGTTTAGGGGGAGATGAGGGGATGAACACTGAAGCTTTCTTT. Its protein product is CASSLGGDEGMNTEAFF.

The V gene is TRBV30, the J gene TRBJ1-1; D not certain. This CDR3 region has 13 residues. Germline CDR1 is GTSNPN and CDR2 is SVGIG (reference sequence). V lost 3 bases to trimming and J lost 1 base, with 9 bases between them. CDR3 sequence: CAWREGPNTEAFF. In DNA form, the CDR3 reads TGTGCCTGGAGGGAGGGCCCGAACACTGAAGCTTTCTTT.